The clone carrying this T cell receptor beta chain was counted only a few times. TCRdb redid the calling of the 5' RACE reads with MiXCR, one entry per CDR3 protein. The data hold approximately 260,000 distinct CDR3 sequences, with 16% observed a single time. The entry originates in a study of T-cell memory formation after mild COVID-19. This CDR3 is built from 14 residues. V dropped 4 bases and J dropped 7; count of bases not matched to a gene: 6. The TCR comes from a man between 18 and 35 years old who had mild COVID-19 (a few samples of this study predate the infection). Cell type and time point are not known. Sequenced material: PBMCs or a T cell subset sorted from them (not recorded which). This chain connects TRBV12-3 or TRBV12-4 to TRBJ1-4; 7 nucleotides line up with TRBD1. In nucleotides, the CDR3 is TGTGCCAGCAGTTCCGGACAGGTCGGTGAAAAACTGTTTTTT. The encoded protein is CASSSGQVGEKLFF.